These 17 T cell receptor beta chains share one sample of origin, sequenced in a study of PD-L1 blockade in urothelial cancer. Sequenced by immunoSEQ multiplex PCR; TCRdb stores in-frame clones only, minus some. Of 20,000 to 25,000 clones detected, about four fifths appear once; the ten largest clones hold about 1.6%. Stated time point: peripheral blood 6 weeks after treatment start. The source material was PBMCs, sampled around atezolizumab (anti-PD-L1) treatment. The receptors were gathered from a man in his 70s with urothelial cancer.

V is TRBV7-2 and J is TRBJ1-2, with 7 bases that match TRBD1. The V gene's germline CDR1 is SGHTA and CDR2 FQGNSA. The V segment lost 3 bases and the J segment 2 bases; nucleotides outside the gene matches: 3. The CDR3 runs 14 residues. CDR3 coding DNA: TGTGCCAGCAGCTTCGACAGGGAAAACTATGGCTACACCTTC. Protein product: CASSFDRENYGYTF.

A single count supports this clone. This chain links TRBV29-1 with TRBJ2-1; 7 bases map to TRBD1. V was clipped by 7 bases and J by 2 bases; unmatched bases: 11. The germline CDR1 and CDR2 sequences are SQVTM and ANQGSEA. This CDR3 is 15 amino acids long. This chain's CDR3 is CSAQNLDRPYNEQFF. CDR3 DNA: TGCAGCGCCCAGAACCTGGACAGGCCCTACAATGAGCAGTTCTTC.

The chain recombines TRBV9 with TRBJ1-4, with D unresolved. From germline, CDR1 is SGDLS and CDR2 YYNGEE. The germline V and J ends were trimmed by 4 bases and 8 bases, with 15 bases remaining between them. The CDR3 length is 14 residues. Here the CDR3 reads CASSPSSGGEKLFF. The CDR3 DNA is TGTGCCAGCAGCCCTAGCTCAGGCGGCGAAAAACTGTTTTTT.

The genes are TRBV7-2 and TRBJ1-3; D not certain. Trimming pared 1 base from V and 1 base from J, leaving 11 bases between. Germline CDR1 and CDR2: SGHTA and FQGNSA. This CDR3 has 16 amino acids. The CDR3 sequence is CASSLEVGESGNTIYF. For the CDR3, the DNA is TGTGCCAGCAGCTTAGAGGTCGGGGAATCTGGAAACACCATATATTTT.

This chain uses TRBV29-1 with TRBJ1-2, with TRBD1 as a possible D gene (6 bases). Germline V gene data show CDR1 as SQVTM and CDR2 as ANQGSEA. This CDR3 region has 12 residues. V was shortened by 8 bases and J by 4 bases, with 14 bases between the two germline ends. The CDR3 region is CSSTGTFYGYTF. CDR3 DNA: TGCAGCTCTACCGGGACATTCTATGGCTACACCTTC.

The CDR3 loop reads CASSYRGGDTGELFF. DNA for the CDR3: TGTGCCAGCAGCTACCGGGGTGGGGACACCGGGGAGCTGTTTTTT. V gene TRBV7-3 combines with J gene TRBJ2-2; D may be TRBD2 (5 bases). V was pared by 4 bases and J by 3 bases, with 12 bases between. Germline values: CDR1 SGHTA, CDR2 FQGTGA. The CDR3 consists of 15 residues.

The chain links TRBV4-1 to TRBJ2-1; no definite D call. Deletions cut 0 bases from V and 2 bases from J, with 11 bases between. Per germline, CDR1 MGHRA and CDR2 YSYEKL. There are 16 residues in the CDR3. The CDR3 is CASSQDNTRTYNEQFF. As DNA, the CDR3 is TGCGCCAGCAGCCAAGACAATACCAGGACCTACAATGAGCAGTTCTTC.

This clone occurred once. The J gene is TRBJ1-1, the V gene TRBV11-2; the D gene is possibly TRBD1 (5 bases). V lost 5 bases and J lost 0, with 13 bases in between. CDR1 and CDR2 from the germline V gene are SGHAT and FQNNGV. The CDR3 is 15 residues long. The DNA for the CDR3 is TGTGCCAGCAGCCCCCTCGCGGGGCTGAACACTGAAGCTTTCTTT. Its protein product is CASSPLAGLNTEAFF.

The sample holds one count of this clone. The CDR3 nucleotides read TGTGCCATCCACAGGGGAACTGAAGCTTTCTTT. Protein sequence: CAIHRGTEAFF. This chain connects TRBV19 to TRBJ1-1; the match to TRBD1 covers 7 bases. The CDR3 is made up of 11 amino acids. V was pared by 10 bases and J by 5 bases, with 4 bases of the junction left unmatched. Germline CDR1 reads LNHDA; CDR2 reads SQIVND (reference sequence).

This chain joins TRBV28 and TRBJ2-7; 7 positions agree with TRBD1. The V gene's germline CDR1 is MDHEN and CDR2 SYDVKM. The junction had 6 bases not matched to a gene; V was cut back by 5 bases and J by 5 bases. The CDR3 contains 13 residues. CDR3 loop: CASSETGFHEQYF. In nucleotides, the CDR3 is TGTGCCAGCAGTGAGACAGGGTTCCACGAGCAGTACTTC. The complete variable domain, with remaining parts taken from reference TRBV28 and TRBJ2-7, reads DVKVTQSSRYLVKRTGEKVFLECVQDMDHENMFWYRQDPGLGLRLIYFSYDVKMKEKGDIPEGYSVSREKKERFSLILESASTNQTSMYLCASSETGFHEQYFGPGTRLTVT.

CDR3 DNA sequence: TGCGCCAGCAGCCAAGATTTCCCTAATGTTGGACAGCAAGGCGAGCAGTACTTC. Its protein is CASSQDFPNVGQQGEQYF. The chain employs TRBV4-1 and TRBJ2-7; D possibly corresponds to TRBD1 (6 bases). V gave up 0 bases and J gave up 6 bases, with 24 bases separating them. The CDR3 runs to 18 residues. Germline CDR1 MGHRA, CDR2 YSYEKL.

The rearrangement joins TRBV15 to TRBJ2-1; TRBD1 aligns across 8 bases. J gave up 16 bases and V 5 bases, and 10 bases lay outside the gene matches. The V gene's germline CDR1 is LNHNV and CDR2 YYDKDF (reference sequence). The CDR3 spans 12 residues. CDR3: CATSSTGGPIFF. DNA for the CDR3: TGTGCCACCAGCTCAACAGGGGGGCCTATCTTCTTC.

This clone came up a few times. V usage is TRBV2 and J usage is TRBJ1-1, with 7 nucleotides matching TRBD1. Unmatched junction bases numbered 7, after V lost 8 bases and J lost 7 bases. The CDR3 is made up of 12 amino acids. Germline assignment: CDR1 SNHLY and CDR2 FYNNEI. The chain's CDR3 is CASLSRDSEAFF. CDR3 nucleotide sequence: TGTGCCAGCCTATCCCGGGACAGTGAAGCTTTCTTT.

This clone has a single count. The CDR3 protein is CASSQDETGKDEQFF. The CDR3 coding sequence is TGCGCCAGCAGCCAAGACGAGACAGGGAAGGATGAGCAGTTCTTC. The rearrangement joins TRBV4-3 to TRBJ2-1, with 7 bases lining up with TRBD1. V lost 0 bases and J lost 8; bases outside the gene matches: 7. Germline-derived CDR1 and CDR2 are LGHNA and YSLEER. This CDR3 region has 15 residues.

The V and J genes are TRBV7-8 and TRBJ2-3, with TRBD2 as a possible D gene (6 bases). This CDR3 spans 16 amino acids. Germline CDR1 reads SGHVS; CDR2 reads FQNEAQ. The ends were cut back, 4 bases at V and 4 bases at J, with 18 bases in the middle. This CDR3 is CASSSGLPGGPDTQYF. CDR3 DNA: TGTGCCAGCAGCTCGGGACTTCCCGGAGGCCCAGATACGCAGTATTTT.

As DNA, the CDR3 is TGTGCCAGCAGTTTATGGTCGGTATCGATGAACACTGAAGCTTTCTTT. It is translated as CASSLWSVSMNTEAFF. This chain uses TRBV27 with TRBJ1-1, with D unresolved. CDR3 length: 16 amino acids. Germline CDR1 is MNHEY and CDR2 is SMNVEV (reference sequence). The V end lost 1 base, the J end lost 0 bases, and 12 bases lay between the germline ends.

The gene calls are TRBV15 and TRBJ1-1; a possible D gene is TRBD1 (6 bases). The germline V gene has CDR1 LNHNV and CDR2 YYDKDF (reference sequence). Trimming pared 4 bases from V and 1 base from J, leaving 10 bases between. The CDR3 contains 14 residues. CDR3 sequence reads: CATSTLDRNTEAFF. DNA of the CDR3: TGTGCCACCAGCACCCTGGACAGGAACACTGAAGCTTTCTTT.